This TCR beta chain was observed in a study of blood T cell repertoires in COVID-19. Study as a whole: The United States, Italy and Spain provided the acute and convalescent COVID-19 samples.

This clone was seen once. Only in-frame clones appear in the TCRdb table, and some are missing; sequencing was by immunoSEQ multiplex PCR. Altogether 270,000 or so clones are present, more than 70% being singletons, with the ten largest covering roughly 3%. Germline-derived CDR1 and CDR2 are GTSNPN and SVGIG (reference sequence). CDR3 length: 14 residues. The V gene end was trimmed by 8 bases and the J gene end by 5 bases; junction bases not matched to a gene: 10. This clonotype was sampled from a woman younger than 30 with acute or convalescent COVID-19. What was sequenced was peripheral blood. The chain has TRBV30 and TRBJ2-1, with 9 nucleotides matching TRBD1. As DNA, the CDR3 is TGTGCCCAAAAACACGGGACAGGGAACAATGAGCAGTTCTTC. Its protein is CAQKHGTGNNEQFF. Full variable domain (remainder filled in from reference TRBV30 and TRBJ2-1): SQTIHQWPATLVQPVGSPLSLECTVEGTSNPNLYWYRQAAGRGLQLLFYSVGIGQISSEVPQNLSASRPQDRQFILSSKKLLLSDSGFYLCAQKHGTGNNEQFFGPGTRLTVL.